This T cell receptor (beta chain) was found in a study of T cell responses to AZD1222 COVID-19 vaccine. Notes on the study in general: Clonal diversity may have been underestimated in mostly white British donors. Baseline seropositives among AZD1222 recipients totaled only 5 to 7. Two AZD1222 administrations were followed by greater Spike-specific TCR breadth and depth.

Turning to this clone: What it recognizes is unknown.

The CDR3 sequence is 13 residues long. Germline loops: CDR1 KGHSH, CDR2 LQKENI. Unmatched junction bases numbered 3, after V lost 5 bases and J lost 3 bases. The data were produced by immunoSEQ multiplex PCR, yet TCRdb's version contains in-frame clones alone and is incomplete. The sample contains some 150,000 clones, 70% to 90% of which appear only once. The sample consisted of peripheral blood, taken on day 0 of AZD1222 vaccination. J is TRBJ2-7 and V is TRBV18, with 8 bases lining up with TRBD2. The receptor was derived from an adult in good health. CDR3 region: CASSAGGSYEQYF. CDR3 nucleotide sequence: TGTGCCAGCTCAGCGGGGGGTAGCTACGAGCAGTACTTC.